Sequencing of this TCR beta chain was carried out in a study of T cells in Graves' hyperthyroidism and ophthalmopathy. General observations from the study: Separating ophthalmopathy from stable hyperthyroidism was achieved by a 13 V-J model.

Template material for amplifying TCR beta CDR3 regions consisted of RNA transcripts. During a first-round RT-PCR of the TCR CDR3, the HTBI primer set was used. Each CDR3 protein gets one entry after TCRdb re-called the multiplex PCR reads with MiXCR. The table lists approximately 700,000 distinct CDR3 sequences, about 45% of them singletons, with less than 9% in the top ten. For this clonotype: Its matching antigen is unknown.

This CDR3 contains 15 residues. V shed 1 base and J 7 bases; nucleotides not matched to a gene: 4. Germline V gene sequence: CDR1 SGHTA, CDR2 FQGNSA. Diagnosis relied on clinical symptoms, serum thyroxine and TRAb, thyroid ultrasound and orbital computed tomography. This receptor was obtained from an adult man with Graves' disease, either hyperthyroidism or ophthalmopathy (not recorded which). Sample: peripheral blood or thyroid tissue (not recorded which). The V call is TRBV7-2, the J call TRBJ1-6, with TRBD1 matching over 7 bases. The chain's CDR3 is CASSLETGPNSPLHF. The CDR3, as DNA: TGTGCCAGCAGCTTAGAGACAGGGCCGAATTCACCCCTCCACTTT.